The TCR beta chain described here comes from a study of identical twins. One entry per CDR3 protein, called by TCRdb with MiXCR from the 5' RACE reads. Of 550,000 to 700,000 distinct CDR3 sequences detected, 21% appear once; the ten largest clones hold over 4%. Trimming removed 3 bases from V and 3 bases from J; junction bases left unmatched: 4. CDR3 length: 15 amino acids. These data also featured in a second study, about T cells expressing NK-cell markers. That report notes: Of the CD8+ T cells in roughly 6 donors, about 1.0-8% belonged to dominant NKG2C+ clonotypes.

Sequencing used PBMCs. The receptor was derived from a woman between 18 and 30 years old in good health. The chain recombines TRBV12-3 or TRBV12-4 with TRBJ2-3; 9 bases match TRBD1. CDR3 in amino acids: CASSFHRGQTDTQYF. As DNA, the CDR3 is TGTGCCAGCAGTTTCCACAGGGGGCAGACAGATACGCAGTATTTT.